The clone carrying this T cell receptor (beta chain) showed up just once. The antigen is not known. Sequencing was performed with immunoSEQ multiplex PCR; in TCRdb, only in-frame clones are kept and a portion is missing. The sample carries tens of thousands of clones, 87% recorded once. The entry originates in a study of OX40 agonist ivuxolimab in advanced cancers. Study results and limitations: Not determined was the antigen specificity of the expanded peripheral T cells. Expansion of clones was among the lowest in partial responders at 0.1-3.0 mg/kg.

The ends lost 4 bases at V and 3 bases at J; junction bases unmatched: 11. Germline assignment: CDR1 SGHTA and CDR2 FQGTGA. The CDR3 consists of 17 residues. The chain combines TRBV7-3 with TRBJ2-3; 9 positions agree with TRBD2. This sequence was found in an adult with an advanced solid tumor such as melanoma, head and neck, liver or kidney cancer. The sample was CD4+ or CD8+ T cells sorted from blood, taken in a trial of the OX40 agonist ivuxolimab. The CDR3: CASSSGPSGGSTDTQYF. CDR3 sequence (DNA): TGTGCCAGCAGCTCAGGGCCCAGCGGGGGGTCAACAGATACGCAGTATTTT.